This TCR beta chain derives from a study of molecular identifiers for immune sequencing clone quantification. Findings of the study overall: Jurkat TCR RNA that was spiked in from one cell was reportedly detectable among some 1 million naive cells. Over 97% of CMV-specific effector molecules, but under 1% of naive ones, were in clones above 20 copies.

TCRdb re-analysed the PCR reads in MiXCR, keeping a single row per CDR3 protein. The data hold about 630,000 distinct CDR3 sequences, with 25% observed a single time. As CD8+CD4-CCR7+CD45RA+ cells, naive CD8 T cells were sorted. This clonotype was counted a single time. The antigen remains unidentified. A much larger clone lies a single base off, so this may be a read error. The V gene's germline CDR1 is MDHEN and CDR2 SYDVKM. This CDR3 comprises 16 residues. The rearrangement joins TRBV28 to TRBJ2-3; 9 positions match TRBD2. This receptor was obtained from a human donor in good health. Some libraries in this study had Jurkat cell RNA spiked in. Sequencing was performed on naive CD8+ T cells from blood, with Jurkat cell RNA spiked in. The subset denotes: FACS-sorted CD8+CD4-CCR7+CD45RA+ naive T cells. CDR3 region: CTSSSSGADSTDTQYF. Here the CDR3 DNA reads TGTACCAGCAGTTCTAGCGGGGCCGACAGCACAGATACGCAGTATTTT.